A single sample gave rise to the 7 T cell receptor beta chains below, sequenced in a study of blood T cells in healthy people across ages. The second PCR ran roughly 7 to 12 cycles with a sample-barcoded 5' primer and J-beta primers. TCRdb used MiXCR to reprocess the 5' RACE reads, holding one entry per CDR3 protein. Here the sample spans roughly 2 million distinct CDR3 sequences, around half being singletons. The sequenced sample consisted of blood. These receptors were obtained from a woman aged 40 to 50 in good health.

The J gene is TRBJ1-6, the V gene TRBV7-2, with unresolved D. V lost 1 base and J lost 7, with 11 bases in between. This CDR3 has 15 amino acids. Germline V gene sequence: CDR1 SGHTA, CDR2 FQGNSA. The DNA of the CDR3 is TGTGCCAGCAGCTTAGGGGCAGGTCGGAATTCACCCCTCCACTTT. Residues: CASSLGAGRNSPLHF.

J is TRBJ1-5 and V is TRBV6-6, with 8 bases that match TRBD1. V lost 2 bases and J lost 4; bases outside the gene matches: 4. The CDR3 spans 15 residues. Germline-derived CDR1 and CDR2 are MNHNY and SVGAGI (reference sequence). In DNA form, the CDR3 reads TGTGCCAGCAGTTACCCGGGACAGGCAAATCAGCCCCAGCATTTT. This encodes CASSYPGQANQPQHF.

This chain links TRBV6-5 with TRBJ2-7, with TRBD1 as a possible D gene (5 bases). The CDR3 extends over 16 amino acids. Deletions cut 0 bases from V and 3 bases from J, with 15 bases between. Germline assignment: CDR1 MNHEY and CDR2 SVGAGI. The CDR3 loop reads CASSYSGRDSRYEQYF. CDR3 in DNA: TGTGCCAGCAGTTACTCAGGCAGGGATTCCCGCTACGAGCAGTACTTC.

J is TRBJ2-5 and V is TRBV12-3 or TRBV12-4, with a possible D match to TRBD1 (5 bases). The CDR3 is 12 residues long. Trimming pared 5 bases from V and 13 bases from J, leaving 17 bases between. The CDR3 DNA reads TGTGCCAGCAGTATCCAGGGATGGAAGACGTACTTC. Protein: CASSIQGWKTYF.

V gene TRBV6-5 combines with J gene TRBJ2-5; D is unresolved. The V end was cut by 2 bases, the J end by 1 base, with 8 bases between. This CDR3 contains 14 residues. Germline CDR1 MNHEY, CDR2 SVGAGI. CDR3: CASSYGRIQETQYF. The CDR3, as DNA: TGTGCCAGCAGTTACGGGCGGATCCAAGAGACCCAGTACTTC.

The chain combines TRBV5-1 with TRBJ2-5, with a possible D match to TRBD1 (5 bases). V was clipped by 3 bases and J by 3 bases, with 15 bases between them. The CDR3 has 15 amino acids. Germline-derived CDR1 and CDR2 are SGHRS and YFSETQ. CDR3 bases: TGCGCCAGCAGCTCTTCTCCGACAGCAGAAGAGACCCAGTACTTC. As protein: CASSSSPTAEETQYF.

This clonotype is a singleton in its sample. V and J are TRBV6-2 or TRBV6-3 and TRBJ1-5; TRBD1 matches at 7 bases. Germline CDR1 and CDR2: MNHEY and SVGEGT. J was trimmed by 3 bases and V by 2 bases; bases with no gene match: 7. CDR3 length equals 16 residues. DNA of the CDR3: TGTGCCAGCAGTTACGGGGCAGGGGGATACAATCAGCCCCAGCATTTT. Translating it yields CASSYGAGGYNQPQHF.